Listed below are T cell receptor beta chains from one sample, sequenced in a study of blood T cell repertoires in COVID-19. Produced via immunoSEQ multiplex PCR; TCRdb's table is partial and in-frame only. The repertoire holds 200,000 to 300,000 clones, with around 89% as singletons. The sample consisted of PBMCs or T cells enriched from blood (not recorded which). The receptors here all came from a woman in her twenties or thirties who had recovered from COVID-19. The CDR3 runs from the conserved cysteine through the conserved F or W. D genes are given only for firm matches. Size tells how often a clone was seen (once, few, many) or the class of an expanded clone, and some rows leave it out.

v_gene: TRBV28; abundance: -; d_gene: -; j_gene: TRBJ1-1; CDR3aa: CASSVVNRAEAFF; CDR3nt: TGTGCCAGCAGTGTGGTGAACAGGGCTGAAGCTTTCTTT
v_gene: TRBV28; abundance: -; d_gene: -; j_gene: TRBJ1-1; CDR3aa: CASTSPGEAFF; CDR3nt: TGTGCCAGCACCTCACCAGGGGAAGCTTTCTTT
v_gene: TRBV19; abundance: -; d_gene: -; j_gene: TRBJ2-7; CDR3aa: CASSPRGGYGYEQYF; CDR3nt: TGTGCCAGTAGTCCCCGAGGAGGGTATGGCTACGAGCAGTACTTC
v_gene: TRBV27; abundance: -; d_gene: -; j_gene: TRBJ1-1; CDR3aa: CASSRGSASTEAFF; CDR3nt: TGTGCCAGCAGCCGGGGGTCTGCTAGCACTGAAGCTTTCTTT
v_gene: TRBV4-1; abundance: -; d_gene: -; j_gene: TRBJ1-2; CDR3aa: CASSQDGSGNYGYTF; CDR3nt: TGCGCCAGCAGCCAAGATGGGTCAGGGAACTATGGCTACACCTTC
v_gene: TRBV7-2; abundance: -; d_gene: TRBD2; j_gene: TRBJ2-1; CDR3aa: CASSLSGGDNEQFF; CDR3nt: TGTGCCAGCAGCCTCTCCGGGGGGGACAATGAGCAGTTCTTC
v_gene: TRBV9; abundance: -; d_gene: -; j_gene: TRBJ2-7; CDR3aa: CASSVQGTTTYEQYF; CDR3nt: TGTGCCAGCAGCGTTCAGGGTACGACGACCTACGAGCAGTACTTC
v_gene: TRBV11-2; abundance: few; d_gene: TRBD2; j_gene: TRBJ2-2; CDR3aa: CASSRTSGPNTGELFF; CDR3nt: TGTGCCAGCAGCCGGACTAGCGGCCCGAACACCGGGGAGCTGTTTTTT
v_gene: TRBV21-1; abundance: -; d_gene: -; j_gene: TRBJ1-2; CDR3aa: CASSKVSLRTDYGYTF; CDR3nt: TGTGCCAGCAGCAAAGTGAGTTTGCGAACTGACTATGGCTACACCTTC
v_gene: TRBV30; abundance: -; d_gene: TRBD1; j_gene: TRBJ2-7; CDR3aa: CAWEQGVEGYYEQYF; CDR3nt: TGTGCCTGGGAACAGGGGGTCGAAGGATACTACGAGCAGTACTTC